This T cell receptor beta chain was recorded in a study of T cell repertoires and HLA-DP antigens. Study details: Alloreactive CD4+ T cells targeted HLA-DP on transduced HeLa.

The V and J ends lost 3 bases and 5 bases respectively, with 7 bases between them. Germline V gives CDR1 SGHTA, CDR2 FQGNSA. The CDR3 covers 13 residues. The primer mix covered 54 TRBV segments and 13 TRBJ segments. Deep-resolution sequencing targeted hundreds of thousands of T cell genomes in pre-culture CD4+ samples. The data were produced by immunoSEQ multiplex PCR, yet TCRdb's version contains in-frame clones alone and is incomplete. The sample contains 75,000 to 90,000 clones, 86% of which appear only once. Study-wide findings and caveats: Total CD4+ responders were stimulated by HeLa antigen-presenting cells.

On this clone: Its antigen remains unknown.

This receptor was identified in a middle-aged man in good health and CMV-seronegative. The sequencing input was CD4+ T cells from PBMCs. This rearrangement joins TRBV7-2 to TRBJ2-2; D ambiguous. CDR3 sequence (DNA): TGTGCCAGCAGCTTGCTCCGGACCGGGGAGCTGTTTTTT. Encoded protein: CASSLLRTGELFF.